This is a list of T cell receptor beta chains from one sample in a study of cytomegalovirus exposure and HLA in healthy donors. The method was immunoSEQ multiplex PCR; TCRdb's version includes in-frame clones alone and lacks a portion of them. The sample shows about 170,000 clones, roughly 79% of them seen only once. The specimen sequenced was PBMCs. The origin of the receptors is a woman aged 45-65 years in good health and CMV-seropositive. Both conserved end residues are part of each CDR3. D genes are given only for firm matches. Size is omitted from some rows. Given values are once, few, many or a class for expanded clones.

d_gene,v_gene,abundance,j_gene,CDR3aa,CDR3nt
.,TRBV4-3,.,TRBJ2-3,CASSHGGSDTQYF,TGCGCCAGCAGCCACGGGGGATCAGATACGCAGTATTTT
TRBD2,TRBV7-9,.,TRBJ2-5,CASSAWDSWGGTQYF,TGTGCCAGCAGCGCCTGGGACTCTTGGGGGGGGACCCAGTACTTC
.,TRBV9,few,TRBJ1-2,CASSSVAGPYGYTF,TGTGCCAGCAGCTCCGTGGCAGGGCCCTATGGCTACACCTTC
TRBD1,TRBV5-4,many,TRBJ1-4,CASSPGGQGNEKLFF,TGTGCCAGCAGCCCCGGGGGACAGGGAAATGAAAAACTGTTTTTT
TRBD2,TRBV27,few,TRBJ2-1,CASSLALAGRLSYNEQFF,TGTGCCAGCAGTTTGGCTCTAGCGGGCCGCCTTTCCTACAATGAGCAGTTCTTC
.,TRBV2,.,TRBJ2-1,CASSSGSYNEQFF,TGTGCCAGCAGTAGCGGGTCTTACAATGAGCAGTTCTTC
.,TRBV5-1,.,TRBJ2-2,CASSYGGNTGELFF,TGCGCCAGCAGCTACGGCGGAAACACCGGGGAGCTGTTTTTT
.,TRBV11-3,.,TRBJ1-1,CASSLAFAGRGSVGTEAFF,TGTGCCAGCAGCTTGGCCTTCGCGGGCAGGGGTTCCGTGGGCACTGAAGCTTTCTTT
TRBD1,TRBV4-3,.,TRBJ2-3,CASSQAMQDRTTDTQYF,TGCGCCAGCAGCCAAGCAATGCAGGACAGGACCACAGATACGCAGTATTTT
TRBD1,TRBV6-1,few,TRBJ1-5,CASSPGTDSNQPQHF,TGTGCCAGCAGTCCCGGGACAGATAGCAATCAGCCCCAGCATTTT
.,TRBV5-1,.,TRBJ2-7,CASSLPPPGIYEQYF,TGCGCCAGCAGCTTGCCCCCCCCAGGGATCTACGAGCAGTACTTC
TRBD1,TRBV29-1,once,TRBJ2-7,CSVVNTGTGSNEQYF,TGCAGCGTTGTGAATACAGGGACAGGGTCCAACGAGCAGTACTTC
.,TRBV7-9,.,TRBJ2-2,CASSLYQVSGELFF,TGTGCCAGCAGCTTATACCAGGTCTCCGGGGAGCTGTTTTTT
TRBD2,TRBV2,few,TRBJ2-5,CASSLGLAGPKETQYF,TGTGCCAGCAGTCTGGGGTTAGCGGGGCCCAAAGAGACCCAGTACTTC
TRBD2,TRBV6-4,.,TRBJ2-3,CASSDGLAVTDTQYF,TGTGCCAGCAGTGACGGGCTAGCGGTCACAGATACGCAGTATTTT
TRBD2,TRBV5-1,.,TRBJ2-3,CASSLQRGPTDTQYF,TGCGCCAGCAGCTTGCAGCGGGGGCCCACAGATACGCAGTATTTT
.,TRBV5-4,.,TRBJ1-1,CASSSQAEAFF,TGTGCCAGCAGCTCCCAGGCTGAAGCTTTCTTT
.,TRBV7-9,.,TRBJ1-1,CASSAGFASNTEAFF,TGTGCCAGCAGCGCGGGGTTCGCCTCGAACACTGAAGCTTTCTTT
TRBD1,TRBV6-5,.,TRBJ2-5,CASSYGGQGETQYF,TGTGCCAGCAGTTACGGGGGACAGGGTGAGACCCAGTACTTC
TRBD2,TRBV2,few,TRBJ2-4,CASRIGLAGGVNIQYF,TGTGCCAGCAGGATAGGACTAGCGGGAGGGGTAAACATTCAGTACTTC
.,TRBV5-5,.,TRBJ1-3,CASSLGRQGNSGNTIYF,TGTGCCAGCAGCTTGGGGCGGCAGGGGAACTCTGGAAACACCATATATTTT
.,TRBV28,.,TRBJ1-2,CASTPRANYGYTF,TGTGCCAGCACCCCCAGGGCTAACTATGGCTACACCTTC
.,TRBV12-5,.,TRBJ2-7,CASAPAGLNEQYF,TGTGCTAGTGCCCCCGCGGGACTCAACGAGCAGTACTTC
TRBD1,TRBV19,.,TRBJ1-2,CASGQGPYNYGYTF,TGTGCCAGTGGACAGGGTCCCTATAACTATGGCTACACCTTC
.,TRBV11-2,.,TRBJ1-1,CASSFRGTNTEAFF,TGTGCCAGCAGCTTCCGGGGAACGAACACTGAAGCTTTCTTT
TRBD2,TRBV4-3,.,TRBJ2-1,CASSQSSGRVYEQFF,TGCGCCAGCAGCCAGTCTAGCGGGAGGGTTTATGAGCAGTTCTTC
.,TRBV7-2,.,TRBJ1-3,CASSSPTASGNTIYF,TGTGCCAGCAGTTCACCGACAGCCTCTGGAAACACCATATATTTT
TRBD1,TRBV30,.,TRBJ1-2,CAWSRDRGDYGYTF,TGTGCCTGGAGTCGCGACAGGGGAGACTATGGCTACACCTTC
.,TRBV10-3,.,TRBJ2-1,CAISESGSPNEQFF,TGTGCCATCAGTGAGTCGGGTAGCCCAAATGAGCAGTTCTTC